The T cell receptor beta chain under discussion was sequenced for a study of early T cells in non-severe SARS-CoV-2 infection. Study-level information: Bulk RNA taken from unsorted whole blood was sequenced, leaving chains unpaired.

TCRdb re-called the 5' RACE reads with MiXCR, one entry per CDR3 protein. Of tens of thousands of distinct CDR3 sequences listed, more than 8.5% are singletons. Germline CDR1 DFQATT, CDR2 SNEGSKA (reference sequence). CDR3 length: 17 residues. With V trimmed by 0 bases and J by 2 bases, 7 bases remained unmatched. This clonotype turned up a few times. The chain recombines TRBV20-1 with TRBJ2-1; 10 bases map to TRBD1. The sequencing here drew on whole blood, taken at baseline. The TCR comes from an adult who was a healthcare worker with PCR-confirmed SARS-CoV-2 infection or an uninfected control (not recorded which). CDR3 loop: CSARDPRTGGAYNEQFF. CDR3 DNA: TGCAGTGCTAGAGATCCGCGGACAGGGGGTGCCTACAATGAGCAGTTCTTC.